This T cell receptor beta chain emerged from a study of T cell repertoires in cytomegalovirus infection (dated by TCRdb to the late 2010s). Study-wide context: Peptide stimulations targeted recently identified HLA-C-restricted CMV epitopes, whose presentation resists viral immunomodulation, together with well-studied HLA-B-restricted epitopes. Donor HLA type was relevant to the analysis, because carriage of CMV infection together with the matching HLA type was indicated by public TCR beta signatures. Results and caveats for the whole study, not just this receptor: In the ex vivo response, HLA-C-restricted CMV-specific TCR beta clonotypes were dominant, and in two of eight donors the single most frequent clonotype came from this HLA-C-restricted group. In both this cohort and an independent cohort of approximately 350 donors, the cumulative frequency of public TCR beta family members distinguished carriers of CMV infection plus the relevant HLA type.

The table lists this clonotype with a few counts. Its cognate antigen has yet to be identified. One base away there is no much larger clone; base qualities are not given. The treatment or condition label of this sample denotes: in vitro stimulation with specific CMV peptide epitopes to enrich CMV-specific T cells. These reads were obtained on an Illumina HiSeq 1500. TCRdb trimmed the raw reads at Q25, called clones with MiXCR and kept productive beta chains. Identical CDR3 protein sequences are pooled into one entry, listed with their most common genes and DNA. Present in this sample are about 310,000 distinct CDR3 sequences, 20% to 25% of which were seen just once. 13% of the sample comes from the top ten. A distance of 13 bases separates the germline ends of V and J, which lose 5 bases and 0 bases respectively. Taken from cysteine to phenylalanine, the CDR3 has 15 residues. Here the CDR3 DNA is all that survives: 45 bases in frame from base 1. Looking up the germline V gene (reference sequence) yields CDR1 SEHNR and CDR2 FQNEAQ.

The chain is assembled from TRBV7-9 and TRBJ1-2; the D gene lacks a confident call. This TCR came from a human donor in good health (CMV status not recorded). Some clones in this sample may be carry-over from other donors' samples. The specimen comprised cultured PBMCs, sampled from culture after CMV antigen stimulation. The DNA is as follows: TGTGCCAGCAGCCAACCCACCCGGGCTAACTATGGCTACACCTTC. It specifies CASSQPTRANYGYTF.